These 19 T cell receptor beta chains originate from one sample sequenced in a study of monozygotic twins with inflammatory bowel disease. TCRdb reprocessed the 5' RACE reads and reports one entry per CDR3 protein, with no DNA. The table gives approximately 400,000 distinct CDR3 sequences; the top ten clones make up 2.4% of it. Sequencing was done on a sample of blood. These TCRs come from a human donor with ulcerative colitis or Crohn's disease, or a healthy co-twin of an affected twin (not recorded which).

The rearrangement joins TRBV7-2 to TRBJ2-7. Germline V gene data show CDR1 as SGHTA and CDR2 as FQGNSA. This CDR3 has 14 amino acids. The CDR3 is CASSLSRSSYEQYF.

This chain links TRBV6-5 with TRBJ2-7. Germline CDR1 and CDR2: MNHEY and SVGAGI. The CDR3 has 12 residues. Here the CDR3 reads CASSSISYEQYF.

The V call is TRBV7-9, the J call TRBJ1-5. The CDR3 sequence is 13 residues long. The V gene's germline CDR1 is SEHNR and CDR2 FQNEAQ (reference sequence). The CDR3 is CASSLGQHQPQHF.

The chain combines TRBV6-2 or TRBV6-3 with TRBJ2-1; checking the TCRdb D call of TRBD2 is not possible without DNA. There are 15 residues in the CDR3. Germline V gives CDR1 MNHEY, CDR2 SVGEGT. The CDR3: CASSPRLAGAAEQFF.

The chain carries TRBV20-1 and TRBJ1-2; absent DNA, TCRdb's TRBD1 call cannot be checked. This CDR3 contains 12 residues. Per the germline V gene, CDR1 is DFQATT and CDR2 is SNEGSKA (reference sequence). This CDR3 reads CSARAGFSGYTF.

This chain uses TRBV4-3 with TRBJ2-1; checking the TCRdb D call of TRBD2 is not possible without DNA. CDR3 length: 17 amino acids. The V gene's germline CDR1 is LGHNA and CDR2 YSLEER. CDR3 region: CASSQDPVAGGIDEQFF.

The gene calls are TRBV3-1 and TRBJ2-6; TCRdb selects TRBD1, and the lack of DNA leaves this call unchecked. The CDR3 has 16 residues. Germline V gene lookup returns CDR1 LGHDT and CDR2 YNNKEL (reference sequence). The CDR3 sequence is CASSQQWGAGANVLTF.

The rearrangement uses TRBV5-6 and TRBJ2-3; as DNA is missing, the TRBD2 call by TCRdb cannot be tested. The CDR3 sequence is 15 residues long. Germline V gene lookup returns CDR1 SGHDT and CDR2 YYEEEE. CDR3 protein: CASSLDALATDTQYF.

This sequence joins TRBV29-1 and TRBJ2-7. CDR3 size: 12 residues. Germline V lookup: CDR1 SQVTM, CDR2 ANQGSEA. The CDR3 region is CSVDQGPYEQYF.

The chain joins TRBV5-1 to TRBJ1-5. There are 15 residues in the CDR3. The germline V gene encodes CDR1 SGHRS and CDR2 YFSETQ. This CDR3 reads CASSLAGATNQPQHF. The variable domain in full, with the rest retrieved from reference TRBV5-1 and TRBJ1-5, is KAGVTQTPRYLIKTRGQQVTLSCSPISGHRSVSWYQQTPGQGLQFLFEYFSETQRNKGNFPGRFSGRQFSNSRSEMNVSTLELGDSALYLCASSLAGATNQPQHFGDGTRLSIL.

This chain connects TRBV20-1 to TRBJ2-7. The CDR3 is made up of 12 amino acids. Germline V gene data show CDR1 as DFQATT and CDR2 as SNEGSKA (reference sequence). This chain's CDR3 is CSARDSAYEQYF.

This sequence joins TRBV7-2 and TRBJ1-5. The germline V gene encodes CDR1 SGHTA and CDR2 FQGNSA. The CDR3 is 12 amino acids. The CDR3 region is CASSLDWQPQHF. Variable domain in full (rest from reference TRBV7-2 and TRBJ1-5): GAGVSQSPSNKVTEKGKDVELRCDPISGHTALYWYRQSLGQGLEFLIYFQGNSAPDKSGLPSDRFSAERTGGSVSTLTIQRTQQEDSAVYLCASSLDWQPQHFGDGTRLSIL.

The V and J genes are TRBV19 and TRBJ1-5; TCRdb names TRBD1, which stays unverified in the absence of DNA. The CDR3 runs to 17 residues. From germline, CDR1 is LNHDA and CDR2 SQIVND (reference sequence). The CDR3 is CASSFRGGIGGNQPQHF.

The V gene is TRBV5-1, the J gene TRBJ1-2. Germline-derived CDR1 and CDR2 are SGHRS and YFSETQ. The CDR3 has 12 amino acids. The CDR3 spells CASSLSESGYTF.

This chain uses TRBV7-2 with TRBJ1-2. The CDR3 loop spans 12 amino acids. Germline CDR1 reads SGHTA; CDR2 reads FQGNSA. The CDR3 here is CASSLALYGYTF.

The CDR3 loop reads CASKPTANTEAFF. The chain links TRBV19 to TRBJ1-1; with no DNA, the TCRdb D assignment of TRBD1 cannot be verified. From germline, CDR1 is LNHDA and CDR2 SQIVND (reference sequence). The CDR3 extends over 13 amino acids.

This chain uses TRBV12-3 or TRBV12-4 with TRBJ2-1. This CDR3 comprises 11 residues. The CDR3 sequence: CASSFANEQFF.

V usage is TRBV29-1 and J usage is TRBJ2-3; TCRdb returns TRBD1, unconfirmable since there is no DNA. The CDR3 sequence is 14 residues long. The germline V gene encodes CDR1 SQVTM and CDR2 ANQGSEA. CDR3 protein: CSVEATDSLDTQYF.

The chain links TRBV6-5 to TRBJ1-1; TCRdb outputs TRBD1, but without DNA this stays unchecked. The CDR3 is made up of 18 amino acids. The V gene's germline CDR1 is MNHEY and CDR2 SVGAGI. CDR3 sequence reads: CASSYSSPRTGEGTEAFF.